This T cell receptor (beta chain) was retrieved from a study of blood T cell repertoires in COVID-19. Study details: Spain, Italy and the United States supplied samples that represented acute and convalescent COVID-19.

With 2 bases removed from V and 1 base from J, the gap between germline ends came to 20 bases. Germline V gene sequence: CDR1 GTSNPN, CDR2 SVGIG (reference sequence). CDR3 size: 17 residues. Some clones are missing from TCRdb's copy, which holds only in-frame ones; the method was immunoSEQ multiplex PCR. The sample carries about 320,000 clones, about 84% recorded once. This clone was seen just once. Material for sequencing was peripheral blood. The origin of this receptor is a woman in her fifties or sixties with acute or convalescent COVID-19. The gene calls are TRBV30 and TRBJ1-2; TRBD1 is a possible D gene (6 bases). The CDR3, as DNA: TGTGCCTGGAGTTCCTTTGGGACACTAAGGGATAACTATGGCTACACCTTC. This codes for CAWSSFGTLRDNYGYTF.